This record concerns one T cell receptor beta chain sequence. Antigen unknown. At one boundary the junction diverges from the germline segment, which might be a read error. The V gene's germline CDR1 is MDHEN and CDR2 SYDVKM. This CDR3 is built from 17 residues. The protocol was immunoSEQ multiplex PCR, while the TCRdb copy is restricted to in-frame clones and leaves out a portion. The data contain millions of clones, 80% to 95% of them singletons. This specimen comes from a study of shared clonotypes between healthy human individuals. All donors qualified as healthy HIV-negative adults and had experienced no recent acute infections or vaccinations. A CD45RA-negative memory subset and a CD45RA+ naive subset were separated from the CD4+ cells. Broader study findings: Across subsets, estimated richness was generally greater for naive than for memory populations.

J is TRBJ1-1 and V is TRBV28, with D perhaps TRBD1 (5 bases). This TCR derives from a man younger than 35 in good health. Some clones in this sample may be carry-over from other donors' samples. Source material: naive CD4+ T cells from PBMCs. Subset reported: CD45RA+ positively selected. The CDR3, as DNA: TGTGCCCGCAGTCCGATTCTTTTTGGGGGGGGGAACACTGAAGCTTTCTTT. Residues: CARSPILFGGGNTEAFF. Together with reference TRBV28 and TRBJ1-1, the CDR3 gives the full variable domain: DVKVTQSSRYLVKRTGEKVFLECVQDMDHENMFWYRQDPGLGLRLIYFSYDVKMKEKGDIPEGYSVSREKKERFSLILESASTNQTSMYLCARSPILFGGGNTEAFFGQGTRLTVV.